This record looks at one T cell receptor (beta chain) sequence and its context. The antigen remains unidentified. These data originate in a study of cytomegalovirus exposure and HLA in healthy donors. From germline, CDR1 is MDHEN and CDR2 SYDVKM. This CDR3 contains 16 residues. The PCR made use of 60 Vbeta and 13 Jbeta primers. Measured with immunoSEQ multiplex PCR; TCRdb has only the in-frame clones, and not every one. The sample has over 50,000 clones; about 80% are singletons. Whole-study findings and limits: Through in vitro validation, a few CMV-associated chains were shown to be specific for CMV antigens.

This clonotype originated in a man aged 50 to 60 in good health and CMV-seropositive. The chain uses TRBV28 and TRBJ2-1, with D perhaps matching TRBD2 (6 bases). The material sequenced was PBMCs. The CDR3 is CESSLWAGTSYNEQFF. The CDR3 nucleotides read TGTGAAAGCAGTTTATGGGCGGGGACGTCTTACAATGAGCAGTTCTTC.